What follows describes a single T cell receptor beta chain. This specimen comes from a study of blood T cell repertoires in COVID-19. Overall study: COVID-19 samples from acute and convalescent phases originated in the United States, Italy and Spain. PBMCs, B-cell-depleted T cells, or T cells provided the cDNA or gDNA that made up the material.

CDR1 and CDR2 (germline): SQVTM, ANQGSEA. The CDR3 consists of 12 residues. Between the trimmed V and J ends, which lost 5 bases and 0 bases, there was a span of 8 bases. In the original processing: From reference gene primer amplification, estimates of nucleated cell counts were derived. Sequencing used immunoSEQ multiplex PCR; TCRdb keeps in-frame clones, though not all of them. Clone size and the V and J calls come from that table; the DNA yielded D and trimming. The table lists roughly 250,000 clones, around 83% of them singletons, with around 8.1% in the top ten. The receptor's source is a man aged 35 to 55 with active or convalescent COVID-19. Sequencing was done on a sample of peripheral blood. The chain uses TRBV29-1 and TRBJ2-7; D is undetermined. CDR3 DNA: TGCAGCGTTCAGATGAACTCCTACGAGCAGTACTTC. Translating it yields CSVQMNSYEQYF.